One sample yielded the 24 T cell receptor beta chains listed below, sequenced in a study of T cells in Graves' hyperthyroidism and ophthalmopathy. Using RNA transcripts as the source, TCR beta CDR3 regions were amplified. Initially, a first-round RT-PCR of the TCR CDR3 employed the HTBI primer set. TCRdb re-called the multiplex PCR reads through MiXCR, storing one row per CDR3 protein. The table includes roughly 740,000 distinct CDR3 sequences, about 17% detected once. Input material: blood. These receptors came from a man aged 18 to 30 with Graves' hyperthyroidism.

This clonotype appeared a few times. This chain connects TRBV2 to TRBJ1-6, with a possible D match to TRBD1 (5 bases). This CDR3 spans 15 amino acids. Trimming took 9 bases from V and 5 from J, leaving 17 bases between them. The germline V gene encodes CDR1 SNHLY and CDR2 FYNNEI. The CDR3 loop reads CARRRTQSDNSPLHF. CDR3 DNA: TGTGCCAGAAGACGGACACAGAGTGATAATTCACCCCTCCACTTT.

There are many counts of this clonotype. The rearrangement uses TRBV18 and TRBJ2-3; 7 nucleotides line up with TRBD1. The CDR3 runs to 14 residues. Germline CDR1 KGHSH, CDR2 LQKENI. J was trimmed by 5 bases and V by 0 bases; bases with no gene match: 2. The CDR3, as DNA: TGTGCCAGCTCACCACCGCCAGGGGGAGATACGCAGTATTTT. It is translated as CASSPPPGGDTQYF.

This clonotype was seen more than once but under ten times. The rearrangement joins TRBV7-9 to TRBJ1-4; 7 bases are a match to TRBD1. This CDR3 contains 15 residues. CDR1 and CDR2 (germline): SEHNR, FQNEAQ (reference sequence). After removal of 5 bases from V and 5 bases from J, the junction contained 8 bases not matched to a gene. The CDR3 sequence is CASSTPGQTNEKLFF. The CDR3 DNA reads TGTGCCAGCAGCACTCCGGGACAGACAAATGAAAAACTGTTTTTT.

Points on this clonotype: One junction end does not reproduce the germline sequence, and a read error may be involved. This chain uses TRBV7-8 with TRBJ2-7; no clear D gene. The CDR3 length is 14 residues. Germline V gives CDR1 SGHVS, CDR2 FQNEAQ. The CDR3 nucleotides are TGTGCCAGCAGCCCCTCCCCTACGACCTACGAGCGGTACTTC. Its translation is CASSPSPTTYERYF.

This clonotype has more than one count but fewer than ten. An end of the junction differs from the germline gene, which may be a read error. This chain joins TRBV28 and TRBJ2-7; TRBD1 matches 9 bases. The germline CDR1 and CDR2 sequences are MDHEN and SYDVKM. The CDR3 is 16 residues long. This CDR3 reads CASSAGTGISSYVQYF. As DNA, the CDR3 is TGTGCCAGCAGTGCCGGGACAGGGATCAGCTCCTACGTGCAGTACTTC.

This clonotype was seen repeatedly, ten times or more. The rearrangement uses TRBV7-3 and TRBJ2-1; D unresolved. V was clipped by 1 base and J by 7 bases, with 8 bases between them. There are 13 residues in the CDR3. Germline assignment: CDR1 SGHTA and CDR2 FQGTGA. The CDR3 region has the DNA TGTGCCAGCAGCTTAATGGCCGAAAATGAGCAGTTCTTC. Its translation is CASSLMAENEQFF.

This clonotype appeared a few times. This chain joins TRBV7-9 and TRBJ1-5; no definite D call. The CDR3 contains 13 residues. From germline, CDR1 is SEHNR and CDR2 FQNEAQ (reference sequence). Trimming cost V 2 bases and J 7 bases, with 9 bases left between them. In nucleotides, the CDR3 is TGTGCCAGCAGCTTAATGGAAGGACAGCCCCAGCATTTT. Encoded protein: CASSLMEGQPQHF.

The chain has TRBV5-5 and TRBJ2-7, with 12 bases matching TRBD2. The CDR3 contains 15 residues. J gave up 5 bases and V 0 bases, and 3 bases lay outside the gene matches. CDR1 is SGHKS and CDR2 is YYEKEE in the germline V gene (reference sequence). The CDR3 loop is CASSLVTSGSHEQYF. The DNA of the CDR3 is TGTGCCAGCAGCTTGGTGACTAGCGGGAGTCACGAGCAGTACTTC.

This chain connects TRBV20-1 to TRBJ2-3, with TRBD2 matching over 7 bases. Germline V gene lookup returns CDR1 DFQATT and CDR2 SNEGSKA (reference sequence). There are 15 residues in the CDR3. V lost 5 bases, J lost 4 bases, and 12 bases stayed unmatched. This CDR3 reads CSAPRGGGSSDTQYF. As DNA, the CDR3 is TGCAGTGCTCCAAGAGGCGGCGGGAGTTCAGATACGCAGTATTTT.

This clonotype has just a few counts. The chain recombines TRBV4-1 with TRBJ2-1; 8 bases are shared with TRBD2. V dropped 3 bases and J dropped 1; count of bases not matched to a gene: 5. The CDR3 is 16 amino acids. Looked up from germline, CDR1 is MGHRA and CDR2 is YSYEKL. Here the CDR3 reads CASSQEAGDSYNEQFF. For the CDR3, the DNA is TGCGCCAGCAGCCAGGAAGCGGGAGATTCCTACAATGAGCAGTTCTTC.

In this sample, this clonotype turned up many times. The CDR3 spells CASSLDRAAQYF. The CDR3 nucleotides read TGTGCCAGCAGCTTAGACAGGGCAGCGCAGTACTTC. The chain combines TRBV2 with TRBJ2-7; 7 bases match TRBD1. The CDR3 length is 12 residues. The J segment lost 9 bases and the V segment lost 6 bases, leaving 8 bases of the junction unmatched. Germline CDR1 SNHLY, CDR2 FYNNEI. Using reference TRBV2 and TRBJ2-7 for the parts outside the CDR3, the full variable domain is EPEVTQTPSHQVTQMGQEVILRCVPISNHLYFYWYRQILGQKVEFLVSFYNNEISEKSEIFDDQFSVERPDGSNFTLKIRSTKLEDSAMYFCASSLDRAAQYFGPGTRLTVT.

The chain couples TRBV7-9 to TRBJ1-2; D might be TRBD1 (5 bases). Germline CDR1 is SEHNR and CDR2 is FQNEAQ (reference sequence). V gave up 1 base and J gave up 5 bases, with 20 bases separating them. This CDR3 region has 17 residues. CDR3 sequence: CASSLGPVSGEGYGYTF. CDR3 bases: TGTGCCAGCAGCTTAGGTCCTGTCTCCGGGGAGGGGTATGGCTACACCTTC.

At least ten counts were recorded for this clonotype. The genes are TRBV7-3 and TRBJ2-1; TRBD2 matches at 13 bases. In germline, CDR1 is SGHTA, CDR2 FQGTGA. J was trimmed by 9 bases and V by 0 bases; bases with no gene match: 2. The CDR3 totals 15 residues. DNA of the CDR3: TGTGCCAGCAGCTTAACTGGACTAGCGGGAGTTGAGCAGTTCTTC. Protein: CASSLTGLAGVEQFF.

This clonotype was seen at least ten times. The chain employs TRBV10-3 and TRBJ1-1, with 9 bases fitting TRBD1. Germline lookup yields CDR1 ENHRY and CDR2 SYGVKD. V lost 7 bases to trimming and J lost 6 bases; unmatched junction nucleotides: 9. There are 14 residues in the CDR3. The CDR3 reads CAINRGTGLAEAFF. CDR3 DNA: TGTGCCATCAATCGGGGGACAGGGCTGGCTGAAGCTTTCTTT.

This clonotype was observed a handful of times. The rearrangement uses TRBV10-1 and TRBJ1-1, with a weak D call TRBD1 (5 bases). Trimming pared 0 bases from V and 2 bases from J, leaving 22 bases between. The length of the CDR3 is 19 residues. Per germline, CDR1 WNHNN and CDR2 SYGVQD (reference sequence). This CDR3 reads CASSESGLGQGGINTEAFF. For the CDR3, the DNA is TGCGCCAGCAGTGAGTCGGGTCTCGGGCAGGGCGGAATAAACACTGAAGCTTTCTTT.

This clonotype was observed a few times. In DNA, the CDR3 is TGCGCCAGCAGCCAAGAGAGGGATACCCGCTATGGCTACACCTTC. This translates into CASSQERDTRYGYTF. The chain links TRBV4-1 to TRBJ1-2; the D is unclear. This CDR3 comprises 15 residues. The V and J ends lost 0 bases and 4 bases respectively, with 12 bases between them. CDR1 is MGHRA and CDR2 is YSYEKL in the germline V gene.

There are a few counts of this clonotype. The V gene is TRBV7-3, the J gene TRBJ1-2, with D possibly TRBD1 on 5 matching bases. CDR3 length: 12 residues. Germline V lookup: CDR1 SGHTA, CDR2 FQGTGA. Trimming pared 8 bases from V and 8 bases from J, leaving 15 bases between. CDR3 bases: TGTGCCAGCCGGGGACGTACCGCAGGCTACACCTTC. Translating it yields CASRGRTAGYTF.

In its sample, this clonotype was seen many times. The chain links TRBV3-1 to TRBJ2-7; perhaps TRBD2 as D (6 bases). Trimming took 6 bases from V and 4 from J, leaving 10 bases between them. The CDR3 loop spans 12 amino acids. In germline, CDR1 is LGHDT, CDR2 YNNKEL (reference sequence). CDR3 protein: CASRSAGYEQYF. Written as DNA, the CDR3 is TGTGCCAGCAGATCTGCGGGGTACGAGCAGTACTTC.

The CDR3 protein is CAISGSGTDEKLFF. The CDR3 coding sequence is TGTGCCATCAGTGGGTCCGGGACCGATGAAAAACTGTTTTTT. The chain joins TRBV10-3 to TRBJ1-4, with a possible D match to TRBD1 (5 bases). This CDR3 is built from 14 residues. V dropped 4 bases and J dropped 6 bases, with 12 bases sitting between them. Germline-derived CDR1 and CDR2 are ENHRY and SYGVKD.

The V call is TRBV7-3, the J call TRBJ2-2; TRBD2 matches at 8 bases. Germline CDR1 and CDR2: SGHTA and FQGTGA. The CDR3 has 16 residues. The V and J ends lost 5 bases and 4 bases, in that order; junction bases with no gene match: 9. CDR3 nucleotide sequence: TGTGCCAGCAGCCAGGGAGCGGGAGTAACCACCGGGGAGCTGTTTTTT. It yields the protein CASSQGAGVTTGELFF. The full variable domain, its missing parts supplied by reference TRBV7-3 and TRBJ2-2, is GAGVSQTPSNKVTEKGKYVELRCDPISGHTALYWYRQSLGQGPEFLIYFQGTGAADDSGLPNDRFFAVRPEGSVSTLKIQRTERGDSAVYLCASSQGAGVTTGELFFGEGSRLTVL.

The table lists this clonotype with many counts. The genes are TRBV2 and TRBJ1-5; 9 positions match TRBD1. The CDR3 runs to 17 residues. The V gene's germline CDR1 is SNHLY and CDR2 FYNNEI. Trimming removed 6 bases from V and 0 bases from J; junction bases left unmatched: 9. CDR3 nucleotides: TGTGCCAGCAGCGCCGGGACAGGGATTGATAGCAATCAGCCCCAGCATTTT. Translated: CASSAGTGIDSNQPQHF.

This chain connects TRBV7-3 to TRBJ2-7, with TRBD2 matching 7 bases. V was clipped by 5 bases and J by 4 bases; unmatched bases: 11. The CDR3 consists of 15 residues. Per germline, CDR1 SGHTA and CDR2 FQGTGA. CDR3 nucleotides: TGTGCCAGCAGCCGAGGGGCGGGAGCGATATACGAGCAGTACTTC. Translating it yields CASSRGAGAIYEQYF.

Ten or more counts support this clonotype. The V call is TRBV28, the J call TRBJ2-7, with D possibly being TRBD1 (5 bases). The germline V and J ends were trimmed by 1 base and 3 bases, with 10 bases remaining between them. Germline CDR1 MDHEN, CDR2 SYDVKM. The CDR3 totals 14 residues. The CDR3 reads CASSLYRQDYEQYF. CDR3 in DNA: TGTGCCAGCAGTTTATACAGGCAAGACTACGAGCAGTACTTC.

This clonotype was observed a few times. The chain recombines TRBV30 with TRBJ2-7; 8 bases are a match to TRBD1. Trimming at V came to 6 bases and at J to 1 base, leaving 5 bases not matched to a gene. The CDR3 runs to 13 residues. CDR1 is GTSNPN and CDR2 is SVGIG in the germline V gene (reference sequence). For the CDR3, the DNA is TGTGCCTGCCACGGGACAGGTTCCTACGAGCAGTACTTC. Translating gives CACHGTGSYEQYF.